This T cell receptor (beta chain) was sequenced in a study of blood T cell repertoires in COVID-19. On the study more broadly: PBMCs, B-cell-depleted T cells, or T cells were the source of the cDNA or gDNA that made up the material.

Original methodology: Amplification with reference gene primers provided the estimates of nucleated cell counts. TCRdb's copy holds only in-frame clones and misses some; the assay was immunoSEQ multiplex PCR. The V and J calls and the clone size are those of that table, but D and trimming were determined from the DNA. The repertoire holds about 430,000 clones, with approximately 90% as singletons. Participants' reported clinical history set cohort assignment. The specimen sequenced was PBMCs or T cells enriched from blood (not recorded which). This TCR came from a man younger than 40 who had recovered from COVID-19.

The CDR3 reads CASSVVPGGANSPLHF. Written as DNA, the CDR3 is TGTGCCAGCAGCGTAGTACCAGGGGGCGCGAATTCACCCCTCCACTTT. The rearrangement joins TRBV9 to TRBJ1-6; 8 nucleotides align to TRBD1. Germline CDR1 SGDLS, CDR2 YYNGEE. The CDR3 spans 16 residues. Unmatched junction bases numbered 6, after V lost 0 bases and J lost 7 bases. Full variable domain (missing parts from reference TRBV9 and TRBJ1-6): DSGVTQTPKHLITATGQRVTLRCSPRSGDLSVYWYQQSLDQGLQFLIQYYNGEERAKGNILERFSAQQFPDLHSELNLSSLELGDSALYFCASSVVPGGANSPLHFGNGTRLTVT.